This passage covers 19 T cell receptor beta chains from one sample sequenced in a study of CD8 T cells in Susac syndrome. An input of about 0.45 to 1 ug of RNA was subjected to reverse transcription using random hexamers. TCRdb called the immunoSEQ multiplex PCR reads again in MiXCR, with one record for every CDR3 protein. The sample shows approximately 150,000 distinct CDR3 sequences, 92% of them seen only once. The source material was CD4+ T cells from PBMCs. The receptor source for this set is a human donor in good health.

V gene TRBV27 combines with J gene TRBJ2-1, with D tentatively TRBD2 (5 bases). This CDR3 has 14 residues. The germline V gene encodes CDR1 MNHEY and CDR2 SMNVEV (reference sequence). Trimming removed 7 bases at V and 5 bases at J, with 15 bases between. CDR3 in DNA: TGTGCCAGCACTCCCTCTCTGAGGGACAATGAGCAGTTCTTC. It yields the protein CASTPSLRDNEQFF.

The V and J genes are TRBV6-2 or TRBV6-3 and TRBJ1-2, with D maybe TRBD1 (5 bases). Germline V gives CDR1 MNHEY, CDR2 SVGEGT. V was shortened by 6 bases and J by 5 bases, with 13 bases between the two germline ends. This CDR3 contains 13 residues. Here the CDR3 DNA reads TGTGCCAGCAGCCGCGAGACAGTTTATGGCTACACCTTC. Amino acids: CASSRETVYGYTF.

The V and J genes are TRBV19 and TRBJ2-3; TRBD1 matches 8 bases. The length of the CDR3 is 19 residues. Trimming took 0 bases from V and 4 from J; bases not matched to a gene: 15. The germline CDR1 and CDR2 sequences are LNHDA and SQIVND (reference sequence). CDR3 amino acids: CASSIDLDGQGAYADTQYF. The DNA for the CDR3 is TGTGCCAGTAGTATAGATCTGGACGGTCAGGGGGCATACGCAGATACGCAGTATTTT.

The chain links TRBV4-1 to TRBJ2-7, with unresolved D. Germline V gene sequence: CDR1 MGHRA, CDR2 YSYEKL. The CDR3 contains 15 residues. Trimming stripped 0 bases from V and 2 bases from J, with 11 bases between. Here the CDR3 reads CASSQEWVNTYEQYF. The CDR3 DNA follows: TGCGCCAGCAGCCAAGAGTGGGTTAATACCTACGAGCAGTACTTC.

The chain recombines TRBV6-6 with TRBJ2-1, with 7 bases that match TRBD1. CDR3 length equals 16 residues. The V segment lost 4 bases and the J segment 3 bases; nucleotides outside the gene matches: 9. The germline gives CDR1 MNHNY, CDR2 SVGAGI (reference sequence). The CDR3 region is CASSSARQGVYNEQFF. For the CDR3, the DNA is TGTGCCAGCAGTTCGGCACGACAGGGAGTCTACAATGAGCAGTTCTTC.

The CDR3 is CSVLQGPANYGYTF. DNA of the CDR3: TGCAGCGTCCTACAGGGTCCGGCGAACTATGGCTACACCTTC. V gene TRBV29-1 combines with J gene TRBJ1-2; weak D call: TRBD1 (6 bases). The germline gives CDR1 SQVTM, CDR2 ANQGSEA. This CDR3 is 14 amino acids long. Trimming pared 6 bases from V and 2 bases from J, leaving 16 bases between.

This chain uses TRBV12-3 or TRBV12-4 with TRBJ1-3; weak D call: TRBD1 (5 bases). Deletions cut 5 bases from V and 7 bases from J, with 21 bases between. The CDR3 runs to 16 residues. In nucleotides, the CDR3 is TGTGCCAGCAGTCCCCGCGGGAGTGGGGCATGGAACACCATATATTTT. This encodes CASSPRGSGAWNTIYF.

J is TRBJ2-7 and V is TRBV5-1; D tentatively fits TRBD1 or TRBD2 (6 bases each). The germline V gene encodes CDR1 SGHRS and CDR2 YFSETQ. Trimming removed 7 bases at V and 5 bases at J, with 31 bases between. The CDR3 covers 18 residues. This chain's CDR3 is CASPAQNGGEPWDDEQYF. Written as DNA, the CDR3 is TGCGCCAGCCCGGCTCAAAACGGGGGCGAACCCTGGGATGACGAGCAGTACTTC. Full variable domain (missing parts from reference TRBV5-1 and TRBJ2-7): KAGVTQTPRYLIKTRGQQVTLSCSPISGHRSVSWYQQTPGQGLQFLFEYFSETQRNKGNFPGRFSGRQFSNSRSEMNVSTLELGDSALYLCASPAQNGGEPWDDEQYFGPGTRLTVT.

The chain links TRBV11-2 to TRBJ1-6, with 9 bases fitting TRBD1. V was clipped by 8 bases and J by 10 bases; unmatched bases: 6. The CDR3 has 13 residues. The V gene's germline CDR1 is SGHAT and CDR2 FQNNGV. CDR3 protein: CASGRDRESPLHF. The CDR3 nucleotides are TGTGCCAGCGGCCGGGACAGGGAATCACCCCTCCACTTT.

The CDR3 sequence: CSALPWTEVTDTQYF. The CDR3 nucleotides read TGCAGTGCTCTACCTTGGACAGAGGTGACAGATACGCAGTATTTT. V is TRBV20-1 and J is TRBJ2-3; perhaps TRBD1 as D (6 bases). Trimming removed 5 bases at V and 3 bases at J, with 18 bases between. The CDR3 is 15 residues long. Germline loops: CDR1 DFQATT, CDR2 SNEGSKA (reference sequence).

The CDR3 nucleotides are TGTGCCACCAGTGATGGGACAGCACACATGGATACGCAGTATTTT. Protein product: CATSDGTAHMDTQYF. The chain joins TRBV24-1 to TRBJ2-3; 7 bases match TRBD1. The CDR3 covers 15 residues. Germline lookup yields CDR1 KGHDR and CDR2 SFDVKD. Germline trimming cut 3 bases from V and 6 bases from J; bases unmatched to any gene: 8.

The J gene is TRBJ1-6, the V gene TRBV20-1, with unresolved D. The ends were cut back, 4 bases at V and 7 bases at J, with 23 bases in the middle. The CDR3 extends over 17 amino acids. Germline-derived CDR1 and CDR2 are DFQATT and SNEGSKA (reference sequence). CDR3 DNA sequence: TGCAGTGCTAAATCGTACGAGGGAATGTTGTCGAATTCACCCCTCCACTTT. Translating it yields CSAKSYEGMLSNSPLHF.

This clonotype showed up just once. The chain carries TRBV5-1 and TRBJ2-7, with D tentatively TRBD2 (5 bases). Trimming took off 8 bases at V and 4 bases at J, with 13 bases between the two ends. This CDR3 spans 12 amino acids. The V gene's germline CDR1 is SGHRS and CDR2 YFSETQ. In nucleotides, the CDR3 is TGCGCCAGGCGACGGGAATCTTACGAGCAGTACTTC. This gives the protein CARRRESYEQYF.

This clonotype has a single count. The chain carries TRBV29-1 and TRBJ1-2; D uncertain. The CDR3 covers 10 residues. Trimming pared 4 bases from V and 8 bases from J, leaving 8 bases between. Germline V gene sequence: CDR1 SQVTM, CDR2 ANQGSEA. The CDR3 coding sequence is TGCAGCGTTGCTTCTCGGGGCTACACCTTC. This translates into CSVASRGYTF.

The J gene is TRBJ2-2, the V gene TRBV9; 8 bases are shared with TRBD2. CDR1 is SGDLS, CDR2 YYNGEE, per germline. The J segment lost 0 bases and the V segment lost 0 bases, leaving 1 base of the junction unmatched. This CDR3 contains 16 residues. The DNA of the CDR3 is TGTGCCAGCAGCGTAGTTAGCGGGACGAACACCGGGGAGCTGTTTTTT. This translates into CASSVVSGTNTGELFF.

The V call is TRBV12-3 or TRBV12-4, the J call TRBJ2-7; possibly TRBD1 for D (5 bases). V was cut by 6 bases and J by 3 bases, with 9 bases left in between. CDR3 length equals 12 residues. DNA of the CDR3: TGTGCCAGCAGCCGACAGAGCTACGAGCAGTACTTC. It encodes CASSRQSYEQYF.

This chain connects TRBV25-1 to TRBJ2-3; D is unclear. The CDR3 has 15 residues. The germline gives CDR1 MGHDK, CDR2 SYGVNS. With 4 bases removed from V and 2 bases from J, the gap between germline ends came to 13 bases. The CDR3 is CASSVGDRFTDTQYF. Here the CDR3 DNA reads TGTGCCAGCAGTGTAGGCGATCGGTTCACAGATACGCAGTATTTT.

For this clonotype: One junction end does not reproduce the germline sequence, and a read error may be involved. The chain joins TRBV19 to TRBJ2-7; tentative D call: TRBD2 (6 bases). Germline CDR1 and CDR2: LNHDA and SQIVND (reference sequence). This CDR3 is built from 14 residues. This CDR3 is CVSSTTGDPYEQYF. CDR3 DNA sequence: TGTGTCAGTAGCACAACGGGGGACCCCTACGAGCAGTACTTC.

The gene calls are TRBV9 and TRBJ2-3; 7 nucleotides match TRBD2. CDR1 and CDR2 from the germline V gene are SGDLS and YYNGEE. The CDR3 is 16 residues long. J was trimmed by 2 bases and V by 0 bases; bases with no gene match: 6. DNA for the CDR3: TGTGCCAGCAGCGTAGACGTGGGAGGGACCACAGATACGCAGTATTTT. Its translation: CASSVDVGGTTDTQYF.